The clone carrying this T cell receptor beta chain was observed many times. Its antigen is as yet unknown. TCRdb reanalysed the multiplex PCR reads using MiXCR and keeps one entry per CDR3 protein. This table holds about 150,000 distinct CDR3 sequences, roughly 33% found once. The lymph nodes were axillary draining lymph nodes from breast cancer patients. This CDR3 region has 15 residues. The V and J ends lost 4 bases and 6 bases respectively, with 16 bases between them. Germline V lookup: CDR1 SGHTA, CDR2 FQGNSA. The data originate from a study of breast tumors, draining lymph nodes, adjacent tissues. Study outcomes and limitations: Findings are consistent with lymph node origin and intratumoral expansion of most tumor T cells. Tumor and nontumor repertoires were significantly more similar in luminal-like than in basal-like breast cancer. The lymph node origin of tumor T cells was framed as consistent with a hypothesis, not demonstrated. Tumor TCR diversity was below lymph nodes but above nontumor tissue.

The chain joins TRBV7-2 to TRBJ2-1, with D perhaps being TRBD1 or TRBD2 (5 bases each). The sequence was collected from a female donor with breast cancer. Some clones in this sample may be carry-over from other donors' samples. Sequencing was carried out using axillary lymph node tissue. The CDR3 is CASSWDGRTSNEQFF. For the CDR3, the DNA is TGTGCCAGCAGCTGGGACGGAAGGACCTCCAATGAGCAGTTCTTC.